The 27 T cell receptor beta chains below all came from one sample that was sequenced in a study of early T cells in non-severe SARS-CoV-2 infection. MiXCR, run by TCRdb on the 5' RACE reads, gives a single entry per CDR3 protein. The repertoire consists of about 56,000 distinct CDR3 sequences, with over 9.5% occurring once and the leading ten covering 2.9%. The specimen was whole blood. Source of these receptors: an adult who was a healthcare worker with PCR-confirmed SARS-CoV-2 infection or an uninfected control (not recorded which).

V gene TRBV28 combines with J gene TRBJ2-3; D possibly matches TRBD1 or TRBD2 (5 bases each). Germline assignment: CDR1 MDHEN and CDR2 SYDVKM. V was shortened by 11 bases and J by 2 bases, with 11 bases between the two germline ends. CDR3 length equals 12 residues. The CDR3 spells CAHEGNTDTQYF. The CDR3 DNA reads as TGTGCCCACGAGGGGAACACAGATACGCAGTATTTT. The complete variable domain, with remaining parts taken from reference TRBV28 and TRBJ2-3, reads DVKVTQSSRYLVKRTGEKVFLECVQDMDHENMFWYRQDPGLGLRLIYFSYDVKMKEKGDIPEGYSVSREKKERFSLILESASTNQTSMYLCAHEGNTDTQYFGPGTRLTVL.

This clonotype was seen many times. This chain joins TRBV3-1 and TRBJ2-1; 10 bases align to TRBD2. Germline V lookup: CDR1 LGHDT, CDR2 YNNKEL (reference sequence). This CDR3 is built from 16 residues. J lost 4 bases, V lost 4 bases, and 7 bases had no gene match. Here the CDR3 reads CASSPDSGRVYNEQFF. CDR3 in DNA: TGTGCCAGCAGCCCAGACAGCGGGAGGGTTTACAATGAGCAGTTCTTC.

This clonotype was recorded a few times. The chain uses TRBV3-1 and TRBJ1-1, with D possibly TRBD1 on 5 matching bases. Germline V lookup: CDR1 LGHDT, CDR2 YNNKEL (reference sequence). CDR3 length: 16 amino acids. The V gene lost 3 bases and the J gene lost 3 bases, with 17 bases spanning the gap. CDR3 residues: CASSHLPGRPDTEAFF. The CDR3 nucleotides are TGTGCCAGCAGCCATCTACCGGGACGCCCGGACACTGAAGCTTTCTTT.

In its sample, this clonotype was seen many times. The genes are TRBV10-3 and TRBJ1-5; D is unclear. Trimming cost V 3 bases and J 3 bases, with 6 bases left between them. Per germline, CDR1 ENHRY and CDR2 SYGVKD. This CDR3 contains 13 residues. The CDR3 coding sequence is TGTGCCATCAGTGACGTTGTCAATCAGCCCCAGCATTTT. It yields the protein CAISDVVNQPQHF.

This clonotype is medium-sized by share. The V gene is TRBV20-1, the J gene TRBJ2-7, with 10 positions matching TRBD2. The CDR3 loop spans 14 amino acids. After removal of 5 bases from V and 0 bases from J, the junction contained 4 bases not matched to a gene. Germline CDR1 and CDR2: DFQATT and SNEGSKA (reference sequence). The CDR3: CSARTSGNSYEQYF. CDR3 in DNA: TGCAGTGCTCGTACTAGCGGGAACTCCTACGAGCAGTACTTC.

This clonotype is termed medium-sized. The chain carries TRBV27 and TRBJ1-2; a weak D match, TRBD1 (5 bases). Germline V gene sequence: CDR1 MNHEY, CDR2 SMNVEV (reference sequence). CDR3 length: 13 amino acids. Trimming took 5 bases from V and 2 from J, leaving 9 bases between them. The CDR3 spells CASSERDNYGYTF. In DNA form, the CDR3 reads TGTGCCAGCAGTGAAAGGGACAACTATGGCTACACCTTC.

This clonotype was found many times. CDR3 protein: CASSQVRGTEAFF. The CDR3 DNA sequence: TGTGCCAGCAGCCAAGTTCGGGGAACTGAAGCTTTCTTT. The chain joins TRBV14 to TRBJ1-1; D is ambiguous. CDR3 length: 13 amino acids. The V and J ends lost 1 base and 5 bases respectively, with 8 bases between them. Per the germline V gene, CDR1 is SGHDN and CDR2 is FVKESK.

This clonotype was recorded at least ten times. The V gene is TRBV28, the J gene TRBJ1-5; D unresolved. This CDR3 spans 11 amino acids. Trimming shortened V by 8 bases and J by 3 bases, and 5 bases separated the two germline ends. Germline CDR1 and CDR2: MDHEN and SYDVKM. CDR3 bases: TGTGCCAGCTACTCCAATCAGCCCCAGCATTTT. Translated: CASYSNQPQHF.

This chain connects TRBV4-1 to TRBJ2-2; 7 bases fit TRBD1. Germline V gene lookup returns CDR1 MGHRA and CDR2 YSYEKL. This CDR3 contains 15 residues. J lost 1 base, V lost 5 bases, and 4 bases had no gene match. CDR3 protein: CASSSDRMNTGELFF. DNA of the CDR3: TGCGCCAGCAGCTCGGACAGGATGAACACCGGGGAGCTGTTTTTT.

The chain recombines TRBV12-3 or TRBV12-4 with TRBJ2-7; D might be TRBD1 or TRBD2, each matching 5 bases. V dropped 3 bases and J dropped 3 bases, with 12 bases sitting between them. This CDR3 contains 14 residues. In DNA, the CDR3 is TGTGCCAGCAGTTTCCGGGACGGAGTCTACGAGCAGTACTTC. It codes for CASSFRDGVYEQYF.

Ten or more counts support this clonotype. The J gene is TRBJ2-7, the V gene TRBV25-1; D unclear. With 3 bases removed from V and 2 bases from J, the gap between germline ends came to 5 bases. Germline CDR1 MGHDK, CDR2 SYGVNS. The CDR3 runs 12 residues. In DNA, the CDR3 is TGTGCCAGCAGTGATAGGACCTACGAGCAGTACTTC. The encoded protein is CASSDRTYEQYF.

This clonotype was counted only a few times. The chain uses TRBV5-1 and TRBJ2-5, with TRBD1 matching over 8 bases. V was clipped by 4 bases and J by 0 bases; unmatched bases: 2. This CDR3 has 14 amino acids. CDR1 is SGHRS, CDR2 YFSETQ, per germline. CDR3 sequence reads: CASSIQGDQETQYF. Here the CDR3 DNA reads TGCGCCAGCAGCATACAGGGGGACCAAGAGACCCAGTACTTC.

This rearrangement joins TRBV7-9 to TRBJ1-2; D may be TRBD1 (5 bases). This CDR3 is 13 amino acids long. V gave up 6 bases and J gave up 2 bases, with 10 bases separating them. Germline CDR1 SEHNR, CDR2 FQNEAQ (reference sequence). Written as DNA, the CDR3 is TGTGCCAGCAGTCACGGGGGGAACTATGGCTACACCTTC. It is translated as CASSHGGNYGYTF.

This clonotype appeared many times. This chain uses TRBV10-1 with TRBJ2-5, with a tentative D call TRBD2 (6 bases). CDR3 length equals 14 residues. Looked up from germline, CDR1 is WNHNN and CDR2 is SYGVQD (reference sequence). Trimming took 10 bases from V and 2 from J, leaving 17 bases between them. The CDR3 region is CANPGLRGQETQYF. DNA for the CDR3: TGCGCCAACCCGGGGCTCCGGGGGCAAGAGACCCAGTACTTC.

In its sample, this clonotype was seen many times. This chain joins TRBV9 and TRBJ2-3, with 9 bases matching TRBD1. The CDR3 length is 15 residues. Trimming cost V 0 bases and J 3 bases; bases outside gene matches: 2. Per germline, CDR1 SGDLS and CDR2 YYNGEE. The CDR3 DNA is TGTGCCAGCAGCGTAGTAGGACAGGGGACAGATACGCAGTATTTT. Protein sequence: CASSVVGQGTDTQYF. Combining the CDR3 with reference TRBV9 and TRBJ2-3 gives the whole variable domain DSGVTQTPKHLITATGQRVTLRCSPRSGDLSVYWYQQSLDQGLQFLIQYYNGEERAKGNILERFSAQQFPDLHSELNLSSLELGDSALYFCASSVVGQGTDTQYFGPGTRLTVL.

This clonotype has ten or more counts. V usage is TRBV11-2 and J usage is TRBJ2-7, with D unclear. The ends were cut back, 4 bases at V and 3 bases at J, with 7 bases in the middle. Germline CDR1 SGHAT, CDR2 FQNNGV. This CDR3 comprises 12 residues. CDR3 DNA: TGTGCCAGCAGCTCCGACGGCTACGAGCAGTACTTC. Its translation: CASSSDGYEQYF.

This clonotype was seen a few times. The chain recombines TRBV15 with TRBJ2-2, with D possibly being TRBD2 (5 bases). V was cut by 0 bases and J by 3 bases, with 14 bases left in between. CDR1 is LNHNV, CDR2 YYDKDF, per germline (reference sequence). This CDR3 is 17 amino acids long. The CDR3 sequence: CATSRDSSHRYTGELFF. CDR3 in DNA: TGTGCCACCAGCAGAGATTCTAGCCATAGGTACACCGGGGAGCTGTTTTTT.

This clonotype has ten or more counts. The genes are TRBV19 and TRBJ1-2; 7 bases fit TRBD1. Germline V gene sequence: CDR1 LNHDA, CDR2 SQIVND (reference sequence). This CDR3 has 14 residues. V lost 6 bases and J lost 8; bases outside the gene matches: 12. The CDR3 reads CASRSTGSASGYTF. CDR3 DNA: TGTGCCAGTAGATCGACAGGGAGCGCGTCAGGCTACACCTTC.

This clonotype was found many times. The chain is built from TRBV12-5 and TRBJ2-1; 15 bases are a match to TRBD2. V shed 4 bases, J shed 2 bases, and the junction held 9 bases outside the gene matches. The germline V gene has CDR1 LGHNT and CDR2 FRNRAP. The CDR3 has 19 amino acids. The chain's CDR3 is CASGSPYRTSGGAYNEQFF. CDR3 in DNA: TGTGCTAGTGGTTCGCCATATCGGACTAGCGGGGGGGCCTACAATGAGCAGTTCTTC.

This clonotype was counted between two and nine times. The CDR3 is CSARGSKRGGHNEQFF. The CDR3 DNA follows: TGCAGTGCTAGAGGATCAAAACGGGGGGGCCACAATGAGCAGTTCTTC. V and J are TRBV20-1 and TRBJ2-1, with TRBD2 matching 8 bases. The CDR3 consists of 16 residues. Germline CDR1 is DFQATT and CDR2 is SNEGSKA (reference sequence). The ends lost 1 base at V and 5 bases at J; junction bases unmatched: 10.

The genes are TRBV27 and TRBJ2-7, with TRBD1 identical over 10 bases. The germline CDR1 and CDR2 sequences are MNHEY and SMNVEV (reference sequence). This CDR3 has 14 residues. The V gene end was trimmed by 5 bases and the J gene end by 3 bases; junction bases not matched to a gene: 4. CDR3: CASSGTGEFYEQYF. CDR3 coding DNA: TGTGCCAGCAGTGGGACAGGGGAGTTCTACGAGCAGTACTTC.

This clonotype came up many times. This rearrangement joins TRBV6-6 to TRBJ2-3; D not resolved. CDR3 length equals 12 residues. Per germline, CDR1 MNHNY and CDR2 SVGAGI (reference sequence). V lost 9 bases to trimming and J lost 1 base, with 8 bases between them. This CDR3 is CASLGRTDTQYF. CDR3 nucleotides: TGTGCCAGTCTGGGCCGCACAGATACGCAGTATTTT.

For this clonotype: This may come from a read error, since a much larger clone is one base off. This chain joins TRBV7-9 and TRBJ2-5; TRBD2 matches 7 bases. The CDR3 loop spans 12 amino acids. V dropped 2 bases and J dropped 7; count of bases not matched to a gene: 1. Per germline, CDR1 SEHNR and CDR2 FQNEAQ (reference sequence). The CDR3 DNA sequence: TGTGCCAGCAGCTTAAGCGGGGTGACCCAGTACTTC. Translated, it gives CASSLSGVTQYF.

A note on this clonotype: A much larger clone lies one base from this, so it may be a read error. V gene TRBV13 combines with J gene TRBJ2-7; D could derive from TRBD1 or TRBD2 (6 bases each). Per germline, CDR1 PRHDT and CDR2 FYEKMQ (reference sequence). The CDR3 is 15 residues long. DNA for the CDR3: TGTACCAGCAGCTTAGGGGGGATAACGTCCTACGAGCAGTACTTC. Protein product: CTSSLGGITSYEQYF.

This clonotype has at least ten counts. This chain links TRBV7-6 with TRBJ2-4; 7 bases map to TRBD2. The V segment lost 0 bases and the J segment 7 bases; nucleotides outside the gene matches: 12. There are 17 residues in the CDR3. Germline V gives CDR1 SGHVS, CDR2 FNYEAQ. This CDR3 is CASSLASGRDEANIQYF. As DNA, the CDR3 is TGTGCCAGCAGCTTAGCGTCGGGGAGGGATGAGGCGAACATTCAGTACTTC.

The chain links TRBV12-3 or TRBV12-4 to TRBJ2-3; TRBD2 matches 12 bases. With 3 bases clipped from V and 5 bases from J, the junction kept 6 bases outside the gene matches. This CDR3 region has 16 residues. Here the CDR3 reads CASSFRPSGRVDTQYF. The CDR3 DNA reads TGTGCCAGCAGTTTTAGGCCTAGCGGGAGGGTAGATACGCAGTATTTT.

In this sample, this clonotype turned up many times. V and J are TRBV10-3 and TRBJ2-6; perhaps TRBD2 as D (5 bases). This CDR3 region has 16 residues. Trimming pared 4 bases from V and 7 bases from J, leaving 17 bases between. CDR1 is ENHRY, CDR2 SYGVKD, per germline. CDR3 nucleotide sequence: TGTGCCATCAGTGCGGGGTCCCTCGGAGGAGCCAACGTCCTGACTTTC. It yields the protein CAISAGSLGGANVLTF.